The text below deals with one T cell receptor beta chain. The read finishes 3 residues shy of the CDR3 end, and the germline J gene is used to complete it. These data are taken from a study of Tregs in tolerant kidney transplant recipients. Sequenced by immunoSEQ multiplex PCR; TCRdb stores in-frame clones only, minus some. The sample holds over 25,000 clones. Germline CDR1 reads SGHVS; CDR2 reads FQNEAQ. CDR3 length equals 14 residues. Trimming at V came to 2 bases and at J to 7 bases, leaving 4 bases not matched to a gene. The starting material was CD8+ T cells from blood, obtained before the transplant. The V gene is TRBV7-8, the J gene TRBJ1-1; TRBD1 agrees at 10 bases. This TCR came from a human donor who received a combined kidney and bone marrow transplant. Here the CDR3 reads CASSLFGTGDEAFF. The sequenced CDR3 bases are TGTGCCAGCAGCTTATTTGGGACAGGGGATGAA.